This T cell receptor (beta chain) is from a study of T cell responses to AZD1222 COVID-19 vaccine. For this clone: Its specificity is unknown.

Here immunoSEQ multiplex PCR was the method, and the copy in TCRdb shows in-frame clones only, minus some. The profile covers 150,000 to 200,000 clones, with almost 95% appearing a single time and 9.2% taken by the ten largest. CDR1 and CDR2 from the germline V gene are MNHNS and SASEGT. Trimming removed 2 bases at V and 0 bases at J, with 10 bases between. This CDR3 spans 15 amino acids. Study-wide points: The peak T cell response came first, and repertoires were sampled only after it. Only a handful of AZD1222 recipients tested seropositive at baseline. Reportedly, close to half of spike-specific TCRs are directed against unmutated variant regions.

The sequencing used peripheral blood, collected on day 0 of AZD1222 vaccination. The J gene is TRBJ1-2, the V gene TRBV6-1; D ambiguous. This TCR was sampled from an adult in good health. This chain's CDR3 is CASSEYTAANYGYTF. The DNA for the CDR3 is TGTGCCAGCAGTGAATATACAGCAGCTAACTATGGCTACACCTTC.